Following are 25 T cell receptor beta chains from one sample sequenced in a study of T cells in localized non-small cell lung cancer. Using immunoSEQ multiplex PCR, the repertoire was profiled, and TCRdb retains in-frame clones only, with some absent. The table shows tens of thousands of clones, with 85% to 90% occurring only once. This specimen consisted of PBMCs, obtained before any cancer treatment. These receptors originate from a woman aged 40-75 years with stage II squamous cell lung carcinoma.

The chain links TRBV4-2 to TRBJ1-2; 7 positions match TRBD1. Germline assignment: CDR1 LGHNA and CDR2 YNFKEQ. CDR3 length equals 14 residues. The V gene end was trimmed by 0 bases and the J gene end by 4 bases; junction bases not matched to a gene: 2. The CDR3 DNA follows: TGTGCCAGCAGCCAAGAAGGGGACAGCTATGGCTACACCTTC. The encoded protein is CASSQEGDSYGYTF.

The chain links TRBV19 to TRBJ2-3; no definite D call. Germline loops: CDR1 LNHDA, CDR2 SQIVND (reference sequence). V dropped 3 bases and J dropped 3 bases, with 10 bases sitting between them. CDR3 length: 14 amino acids. The CDR3 sequence is CASSMTRWTDTQYF. The CDR3, as DNA: TGTGCCAGTAGTATGACCAGATGGACAGATACGCAGTATTTT.

V is TRBV7-3 and J is TRBJ1-3, with unresolved D. The CDR3 loop spans 13 amino acids. CDR1 and CDR2 (germline): SGHTA, FQGTGA. Trimming left V 3 bases short and J 4 bases short, with 7 bases between. Here the CDR3 DNA reads TGTGCCAGCAGCTTGGGTTTGGGAAACACCATATATTTT. Its protein is CASSLGLGNTIYF.

This chain links TRBV18 with TRBJ1-1; D not resolved. Germline values: CDR1 KGHSH, CDR2 LQKENI. V dropped 2 bases and J dropped 8 bases, with 9 bases sitting between them. The CDR3 sequence is 12 residues long. CDR3 nucleotide sequence: TGTGCCAGCTCACCAAACGGGCCCGAAGCTTTCTTT. Translated: CASSPNGPEAFF. Using reference TRBV18 and TRBJ1-1 for the parts outside the CDR3, the full variable domain is NAGVMQNPRHLVRRRGQEARLRCSPMKGHSHVYWYRQLPEEGLKFMVYLQKENIIDESGMPKERFSAEFPKEGPSILRIQQVVRGDSAAYFCASSPNGPEAFFGQGTRLTVV.

CDR3 sequence (DNA): TGTGCCAGCAGCCGCTGGTACCAAGAGACCCAGTACTTC. It yields the protein CASSRWYQETQYF. The chain uses TRBV5-6 and TRBJ2-5; no clear D gene. This CDR3 has 13 amino acids. Trimming shortened V by 4 bases and J by 0 bases, and 7 bases separated the two germline ends. Germline loops: CDR1 SGHDT, CDR2 YYEEEE. The full variable domain, its missing parts supplied by reference TRBV5-6 and TRBJ2-5, is DAGVTQSPTHLIKTRGQQVTLRCSPKSGHDTVSWYQQALGQGPQFIFQYYEEEERQRGNFPDRFSGHQFPNYSSELNVNALLLGDSALYLCASSRWYQETQYFGPGTRLLVL.

This clone was detected once. DNA for the CDR3: TGTGCCAGCAGCTTCTCATTACTAGCGGGTACTACCTACAATGAGCAGTTCTTC. Its translation is CASSFSLLAGTTYNEQFF. The gene calls are TRBV11-3 and TRBJ2-1; 9 positions match TRBD2. V was clipped by 3 bases and J by 2 bases; unmatched bases: 11. The CDR3 contains 18 residues. The V gene's germline CDR1 is SGHNT and CDR2 YENEEA.

Concerning this clone: The same CDR3 also results from other DNA sequences found in this sample. The chain recombines TRBV28 with TRBJ1-5; TRBD1 matches at 9 bases. In germline, CDR1 is MDHEN, CDR2 SYDVKM. The CDR3 loop spans 18 amino acids. The V and J ends lost 5 bases and 0 bases, in that order; junction bases with no gene match: 11. The CDR3 sequence is CASSNRGRISSSNQPQHF. The CDR3 DNA follows: TGTGCCAGCAGTAACAGGGGGCGGATCAGCTCTAGCAATCAGCCCCAGCATTTT.

The V call is TRBV27, the J call TRBJ2-2; tentative D call: TRBD1 (6 bases). V shed 2 bases and J shed 4 bases, with 8 bases lying between them. The CDR3 contains 14 residues. The germline V gene has CDR1 MNHEY and CDR2 SMNVEV (reference sequence). The CDR3 bases are TGTGCCAGCAGTTTAAGGGGGAGCACCGGGGAGCTGTTTTTT. Translation gives CASSLRGSTGELFF.

The chain joins TRBV2 to TRBJ1-3, with a weak D call TRBD1 (6 bases). Germline-derived CDR1 and CDR2 are SNHLY and FYNNEI. The V and J ends lost 9 bases and 0 bases respectively, with 9 bases between them. This CDR3 contains 13 residues. CDR3 DNA: TGTGCCAGTCTACAGGGCTCTGGAAACACCATATATTTT. It codes for CASLQGSGNTIYF.

This clone has just one count. The genes are TRBV2 and TRBJ2-3; TRBD2 matches 9 bases. The CDR3 sequence is 13 residues long. CDR1 is SNHLY, CDR2 FYNNEI, per germline. The V segment lost 7 bases and the J segment 7 bases; nucleotides outside the gene matches: 6. CDR3 sequence reads: CASKASGEYTQYF. The CDR3 DNA reads as TGTGCCAGCAAGGCTAGCGGGGAATATACGCAGTATTTT.

This sequence joins TRBV6-8 and TRBJ2-7; 7 positions agree with TRBD1. The CDR3 loop spans 12 amino acids. Trimming cost V 6 bases and J 7 bases; bases outside gene matches: 6. The germline V gene encodes CDR1 MNHGY and CDR2 SAAAGT. The CDR3, as DNA: TGTGCCAGCAGGGACAGGCGAAAAGAGCAGTACTTC. It codes for CASRDRRKEQYF.

V and J are TRBV14 and TRBJ2-1; 7 bases are shared with TRBD2. V was clipped by 4 bases and J by 4 bases; unmatched bases: 7. The CDR3 spans 15 residues. CDR1 is SGHDN and CDR2 is FVKESK in the germline V gene. The CDR3 bases are TGTGCCAGCAGCCTAATCGGCGGGAGTTACAATGAGCAGTTCTTC. This sequence encodes CASSLIGGSYNEQFF.

V and J are TRBV5-1 and TRBJ2-7; a possible D gene is TRBD1 (6 bases). Germline V gives CDR1 SGHRS, CDR2 YFSETQ. This CDR3 comprises 12 residues. V lost 6 bases and J lost 3, with 10 bases in between. The CDR3 is CASKGQNYEQYF. The CDR3 bases are TGCGCCAGCAAAGGACAGAACTACGAGCAGTACTTC. Complete variable domain (other parts from reference TRBV5-1 and TRBJ2-7): KAGVTQTPRYLIKTRGQQVTLSCSPISGHRSVSWYQQTPGQGLQFLFEYFSETQRNKGNFPGRFSGRQFSNSRSEMNVSTLELGDSALYLCASKGQNYEQYFGPGTRLTVT.

The CDR3 DNA reads TGTGCCAGCAGCTTAGATCGACTAGCGGGAGTGGATACGCAGTATTTT. Translation: CASSLDRLAGVDTQYF. This chain connects TRBV7-2 to TRBJ2-3; 12 nucleotides agree with TRBD2. The trim removed 1 base at V and 6 bases at J, leaving 5 bases unmatched. The CDR3 is made up of 16 amino acids. The V gene's germline CDR1 is SGHTA and CDR2 FQGNSA. Looking up the rest from reference TRBV7-2 and TRBJ2-3 gives the full variable domain: GAGVSQSPSNKVTEKGKDVELRCDPISGHTALYWYRQSLGQGLEFLIYFQGNSAPDKSGLPSDRFSAERTGGSVSTLTIQRTQQEDSAVYLCASSLDRLAGVDTQYFGPGTRLTVL.

This clone was observed a single time. The chain has TRBV25-1 and TRBJ1-2; no definite D call. CDR3 size: 14 residues. Per germline, CDR1 MGHDK and CDR2 SYGVNS. The germline V and J ends were trimmed by 1 base and 8 bases, with 14 bases remaining between them. CDR3 DNA: TGTGCCAGCAGTGAATTTGGACCTCCGAAGGGCTACACCTTC. Translated, it gives CASSEFGPPKGYTF.

V and J are TRBV2 and TRBJ2-2; D is possibly TRBD2 (5 bases). This CDR3 is built from 14 residues. Germline V gene data show CDR1 as SNHLY and CDR2 as FYNNEI. Trimming removed 3 bases at V and 3 bases at J, with 8 bases between. The CDR3 region has the DNA TGTGCCAGCAGTGAGCGGGTAGACACCGGGGAGCTGTTTTTT. This sequence encodes CASSERVDTGELFF.

The V and J genes are TRBV27 and TRBJ1-3; no reliable D call. The CDR3 loop spans 15 amino acids. Germline lookup yields CDR1 MNHEY and CDR2 SMNVEV (reference sequence). The ends were cut back, 5 bases at V and 0 bases at J, with 11 bases in the middle. The CDR3 region is CASSPDPLSGNTIYF. The CDR3 region has the DNA TGTGCCAGCAGTCCGGATCCTCTCTCTGGAAACACCATATATTTT.

The rearrangement uses TRBV6-1 and TRBJ1-5, with D possibly being TRBD1 (5 bases). The germline V gene encodes CDR1 MNHNS and CDR2 SASEGT. This CDR3 region has 12 residues. Trimming removed 6 bases at V and 6 bases at J, with 9 bases between. CDR3 sequence (DNA): TGTGCCAGCAGGGCCAGGGTTCAGCCCCAGCATTTT. As protein: CASRARVQPQHF.

V gene TRBV28 combines with J gene TRBJ2-6, with D unresolved. This CDR3 spans 12 amino acids. Germline V gives CDR1 MDHEN, CDR2 SYDVKM. V lost 8 bases and J lost 4, with 6 bases in between. In DNA, the CDR3 is TGTGCCAGCGTGACCGGGGCCAACGTCCTGACTTTC. Amino acids: CASVTGANVLTF.

Concerning this clone: One junction end disagrees with the germline gene, perhaps due to a read error. The chain uses TRBV5-5 and TRBJ2-7; 7 bases line up with TRBD2. The germline CDR1 and CDR2 sequences are SGHKS and YYEKEE (reference sequence). This CDR3 contains 12 residues. CDR3 loop: CATSLGGYEQYF. CDR3 coding DNA: TGTGCCACCAGCTTGGGGGGGTACGAGCAGTACTTC.

The chain joins TRBV9 to TRBJ1-5; D unresolved. Germline CDR1 SGDLS, CDR2 YYNGEE. The ends were cut back, 3 bases at V and 4 bases at J, with 11 bases in the middle. This CDR3 has 14 amino acids. The CDR3, as DNA: TGTGCCAGCAGCGCCGGACCAGATAATCAGCCCCAGCATTTT. Amino acid sequence: CASSAGPDNQPQHF.

V and J are TRBV2 and TRBJ2-7; no definite D call. The V and J ends lost 7 bases and 0 bases respectively, with 13 bases between them. Germline assignment: CDR1 SNHLY and CDR2 FYNNEI. This CDR3 contains 14 residues. The CDR3 is CASILDTSSYEQYF. In DNA form, the CDR3 reads TGTGCCAGCATTCTTGACACGAGCTCCTACGAGCAGTACTTC.

The chain couples TRBV9 to TRBJ2-1, with 8 bases identical to TRBD2. CDR1 is SGDLS and CDR2 is YYNGEE in the germline V gene. The CDR3 spans 17 residues. V gave up 0 bases and J gave up 0 bases; unmatched junction bases: 5. The CDR3: CASSVESGSSSYNEQFF. The CDR3, as DNA: TGTGCCAGCAGCGTAGAGAGCGGGAGTAGCTCCTACAATGAGCAGTTCTTC.

The chain has TRBV9 and TRBJ1-1; D possibly corresponds to TRBD1 (5 bases). The CDR3 covers 15 residues. CDR1 is SGDLS, CDR2 YYNGEE, per germline. Trimming removed 2 bases at V and 6 bases at J, with 17 bases between. The CDR3 spells CASSVLDLGGAEAFF. The CDR3 nucleotides read TGTGCCAGCAGCGTTTTAGATTTGGGGGGGGCTGAAGCTTTCTTT.

The V call is TRBV7-9, the J call TRBJ2-2; 8 nucleotides align to TRBD1. The V segment lost 5 bases and the J segment 3 bases; nucleotides outside the gene matches: 5. Germline assignment: CDR1 SEHNR and CDR2 FQNEAQ (reference sequence). The CDR3 covers 15 residues. The CDR3 here is CASSLQGADTGELFF. The CDR3, as DNA: TGTGCCAGCAGCCTCCAGGGGGCCGACACCGGGGAGCTGTTTTTT.